This TCR beta chain was sequenced in a study of blood T cells in healthy people across ages. With a J-beta primer mix and a sample-barcoded 5' primer, a second PCR ran about 7 to 11 cycles. TCRdb re-derived calls from the 5' RACE reads in MiXCR, one entry per CDR3 protein. The sample comprises hundreds of thousands of distinct CDR3 sequences, 20% to 30% of which are singletons, and approximately 2.9% rests with the top ten. The sample providers were healthy Caucasian people from Russia, aged roughly 6 to 90. This sample also appeared in a second study, on T cells of mothers and their children.

The origin of this receptor is a boy aged 5-17 years in good health. Sequenced: blood.

The CDR3 spells CASGMAGSRDTQYF. Written as DNA, the CDR3 is TGTGCCAGCGGCATGGCGGGGTCAAGGGATACGCAGTATTTT. The rearrangement uses TRBV7-2 and TRBJ2-3; a weak D match, TRBD2 (6 bases). CDR1 and CDR2 (germline): SGHTA, FQGNSA. The length of the CDR3 is 14 residues. V was clipped by 8 bases and J by 6 bases, with 18 bases between them.